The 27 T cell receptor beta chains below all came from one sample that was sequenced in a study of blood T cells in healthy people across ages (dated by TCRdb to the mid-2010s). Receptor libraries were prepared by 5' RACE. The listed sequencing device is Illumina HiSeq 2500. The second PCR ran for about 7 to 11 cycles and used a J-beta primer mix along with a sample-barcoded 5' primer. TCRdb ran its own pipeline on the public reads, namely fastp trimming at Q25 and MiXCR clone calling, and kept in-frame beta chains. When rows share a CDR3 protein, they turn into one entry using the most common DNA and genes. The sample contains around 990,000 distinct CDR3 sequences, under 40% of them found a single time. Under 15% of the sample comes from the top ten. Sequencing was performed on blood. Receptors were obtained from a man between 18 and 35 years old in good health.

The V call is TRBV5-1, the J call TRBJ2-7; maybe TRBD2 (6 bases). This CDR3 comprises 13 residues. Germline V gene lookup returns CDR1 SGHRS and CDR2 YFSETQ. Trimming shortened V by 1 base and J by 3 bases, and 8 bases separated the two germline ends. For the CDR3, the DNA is TGCGCCAGCAGCTTGAGGACTAACTACGAGCAGTACTTC. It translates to CASSLRTNYEQYF.

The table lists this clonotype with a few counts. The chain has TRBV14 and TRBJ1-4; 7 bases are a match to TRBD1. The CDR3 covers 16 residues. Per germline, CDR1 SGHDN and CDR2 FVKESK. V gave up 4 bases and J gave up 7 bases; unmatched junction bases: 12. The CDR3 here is CASSLLQGLFGEKLFF. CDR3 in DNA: TGTGCCAGCAGCCTGCTACAGGGGCTCTTTGGTGAAAAACTGTTTTTT.

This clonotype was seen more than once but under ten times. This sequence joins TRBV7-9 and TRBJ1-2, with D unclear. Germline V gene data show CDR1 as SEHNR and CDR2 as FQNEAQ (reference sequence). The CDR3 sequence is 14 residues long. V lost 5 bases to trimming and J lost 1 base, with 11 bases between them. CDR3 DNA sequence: TGTGCCAGCAGCCCGGACGGGTTTAACTATGGCTACACCTTC. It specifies CASSPDGFNYGYTF.

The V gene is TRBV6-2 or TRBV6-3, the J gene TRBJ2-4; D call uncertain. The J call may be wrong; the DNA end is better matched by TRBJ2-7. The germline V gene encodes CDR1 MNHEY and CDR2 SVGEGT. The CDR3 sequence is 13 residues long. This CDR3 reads CASRRTPAYEQYF. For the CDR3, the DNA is TGTGCCAGCAGGAGAACTCCTGCCTACGAGCAGTACTTC.

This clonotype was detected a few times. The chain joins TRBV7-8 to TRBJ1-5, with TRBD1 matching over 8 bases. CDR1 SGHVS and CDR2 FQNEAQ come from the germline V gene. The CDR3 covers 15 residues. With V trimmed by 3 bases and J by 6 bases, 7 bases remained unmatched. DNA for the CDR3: TGTGCCAGCAGCTTCGGACAGGGTTGGGGTCAGCCCCAGCATTTT. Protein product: CASSFGQGWGQPQHF. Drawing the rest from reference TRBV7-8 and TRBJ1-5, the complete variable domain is GAGVSQSPRYKVAKRGQDVALRCDPISGHVSLFWYQQALGQGPEFLTYFQNEAQLDKSGLPSDRFFAERPEGSVSTLKIQRTQQEDSAVYLCASSFGQGWGQPQHFGDGTRLSIL.

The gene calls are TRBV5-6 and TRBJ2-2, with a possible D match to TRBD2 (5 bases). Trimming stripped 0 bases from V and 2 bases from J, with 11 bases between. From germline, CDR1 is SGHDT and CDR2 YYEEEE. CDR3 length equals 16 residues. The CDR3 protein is CASSLAVRGNTGELFF. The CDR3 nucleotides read TGTGCCAGCAGCTTGGCGGTTCGGGGTAACACCGGGGAGCTGTTTTTT. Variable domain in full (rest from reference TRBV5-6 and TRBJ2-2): DAGVTQSPTHLIKTRGQQVTLRCSPKSGHDTVSWYQQALGQGPQFIFQYYEEEERQRGNFPDRFSGHQFPNYSSELNVNALLLGDSALYLCASSLAVRGNTGELFFGEGSRLTVL.

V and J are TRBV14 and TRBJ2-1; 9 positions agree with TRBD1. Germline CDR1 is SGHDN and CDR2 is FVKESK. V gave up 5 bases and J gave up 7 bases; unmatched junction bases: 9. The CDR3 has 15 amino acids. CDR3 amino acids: CASSYTGQGRNEQFF. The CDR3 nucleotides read TGTGCCAGCAGCTATACGGGACAGGGCCGGAATGAGCAGTTCTTC.

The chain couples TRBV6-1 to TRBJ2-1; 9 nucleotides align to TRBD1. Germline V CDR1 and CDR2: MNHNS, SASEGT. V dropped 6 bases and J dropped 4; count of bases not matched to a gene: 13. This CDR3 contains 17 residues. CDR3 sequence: CASRIPAGTGFYNEQFF. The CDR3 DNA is TGTGCCAGCAGAATCCCTGCGGGGACAGGGTTTTACAATGAGCAGTTCTTC.

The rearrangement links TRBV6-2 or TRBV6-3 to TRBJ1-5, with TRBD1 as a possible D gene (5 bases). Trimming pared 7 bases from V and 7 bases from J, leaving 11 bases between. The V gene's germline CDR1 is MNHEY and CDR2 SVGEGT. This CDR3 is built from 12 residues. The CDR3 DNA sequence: TGTGCCAGCACCCAGGGCCGGCAGCCCCAGCATTTT. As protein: CASTQGRQPQHF.

The CDR3 spells CASSPSSGGVGDTQYF. The CDR3 DNA sequence: TGTGCCAGCAGCCCCTCTAGCGGGGGGGTAGGTGATACGCAGTATTTT. The chain uses TRBV4-2 and TRBJ2-3; 12 nucleotides line up with TRBD2. The junction had 8 bases not matched to a gene; V was cut back by 4 bases and J by 6 bases. Germline V gene lookup returns CDR1 LGHNA and CDR2 YNFKEQ. CDR3 length: 16 residues.

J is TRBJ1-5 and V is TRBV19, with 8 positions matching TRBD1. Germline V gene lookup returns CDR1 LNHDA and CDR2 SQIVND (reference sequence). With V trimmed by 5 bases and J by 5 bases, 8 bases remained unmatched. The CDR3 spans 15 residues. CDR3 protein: CASSFYGQGDQPQHF. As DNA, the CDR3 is TGTGCCAGTAGTTTTTATGGACAGGGTGATCAGCCCCAGCATTTT.

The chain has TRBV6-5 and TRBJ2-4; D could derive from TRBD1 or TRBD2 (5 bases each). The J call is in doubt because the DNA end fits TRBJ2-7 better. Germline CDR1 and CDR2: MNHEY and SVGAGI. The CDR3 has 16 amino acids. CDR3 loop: CASSYSIEHRTYEQYF. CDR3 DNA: TGTGCCAGCAGTTACTCGATCGAACACAGGACTTACGAGCAGTACTTC.

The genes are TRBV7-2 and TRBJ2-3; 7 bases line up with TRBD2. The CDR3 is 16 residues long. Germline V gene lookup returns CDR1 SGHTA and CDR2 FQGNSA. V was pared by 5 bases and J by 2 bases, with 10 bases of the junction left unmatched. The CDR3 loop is CASSQRSSGTTDTQYF. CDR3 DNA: TGTGCCAGCAGCCAAAGATCTAGCGGAACCACAGATACGCAGTATTTT.

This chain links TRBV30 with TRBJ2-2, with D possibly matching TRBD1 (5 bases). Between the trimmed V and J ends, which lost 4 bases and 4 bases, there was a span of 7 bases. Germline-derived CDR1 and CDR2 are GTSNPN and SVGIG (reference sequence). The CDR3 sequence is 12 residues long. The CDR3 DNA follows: TGTGCCTGGAAGCAGGGCACCGGGGAGCTGTTTTTT. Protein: CAWKQGTGELFF. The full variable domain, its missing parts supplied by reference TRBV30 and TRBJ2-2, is SQTIHQWPATLVQPVGSPLSLECTVEGTSNPNLYWYRQAAGRGLQLLFYSVGIGQISSEVPQNLSASRPQDRQFILSSKKLLLSDSGFYLCAWKQGTGELFFGEGSRLTVL.

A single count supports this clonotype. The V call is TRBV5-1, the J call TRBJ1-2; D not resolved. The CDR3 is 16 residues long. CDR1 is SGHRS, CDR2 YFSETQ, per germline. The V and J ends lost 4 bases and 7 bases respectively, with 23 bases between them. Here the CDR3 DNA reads TGCGCCAGCAGCCCCGTACAAGATCGGCCATATGTTGGCTACACCTTC. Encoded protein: CASSPVQDRPYVGYTF.

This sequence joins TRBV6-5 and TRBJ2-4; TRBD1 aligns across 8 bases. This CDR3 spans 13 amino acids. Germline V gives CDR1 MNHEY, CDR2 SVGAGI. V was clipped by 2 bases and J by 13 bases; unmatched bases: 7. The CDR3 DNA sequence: TGTGCCAGCAGTTACGGTGACAGGGGTTCCCAGTACTTC. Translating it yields CASSYGDRGSQYF.

The DNA of the CDR3 is TGTGCCAGCAGTTCGGAGGAAAAACTGTTTTTT. Its translation is CASSSEEKLFF. The chain joins TRBV6-5 to TRBJ1-4; unclear D gene. Germline CDR1 reads MNHEY; CDR2 reads SVGAGI. Trimming left V 4 bases short and J 8 bases short, with 5 bases between. There are 11 residues in the CDR3.

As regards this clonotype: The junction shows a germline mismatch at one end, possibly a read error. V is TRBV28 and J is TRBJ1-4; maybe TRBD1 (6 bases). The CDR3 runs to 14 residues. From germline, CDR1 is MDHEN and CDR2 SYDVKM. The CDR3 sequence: CAGSRDTVREKLFF. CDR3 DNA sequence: TGTGCCGGCAGCCGGGACACCGTCAGGGAAAAACTGTTTTTT.

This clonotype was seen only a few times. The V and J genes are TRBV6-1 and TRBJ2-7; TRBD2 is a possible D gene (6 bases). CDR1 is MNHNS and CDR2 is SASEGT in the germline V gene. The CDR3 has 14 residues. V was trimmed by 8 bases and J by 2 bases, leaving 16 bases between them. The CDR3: CASSLGTVAYEQYF. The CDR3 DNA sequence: TGTGCCAGCTCCCTCGGGACTGTAGCCTACGAGCAGTACTTC.

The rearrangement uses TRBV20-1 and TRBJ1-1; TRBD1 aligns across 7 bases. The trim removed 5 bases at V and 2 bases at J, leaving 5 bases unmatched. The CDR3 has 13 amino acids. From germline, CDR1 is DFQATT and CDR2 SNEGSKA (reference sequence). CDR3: CSAPDRDNTEAFF. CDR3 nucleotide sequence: TGCAGTGCTCCCGACAGGGACAACACTGAAGCTTTCTTT.

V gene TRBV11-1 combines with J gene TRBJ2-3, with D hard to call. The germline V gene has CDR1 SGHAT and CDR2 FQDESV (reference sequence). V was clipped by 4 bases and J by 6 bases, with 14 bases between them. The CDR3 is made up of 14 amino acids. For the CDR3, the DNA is TGTGCCAGCAGCTCGGGCCCGGGCAAGGATACGCAGTATTTT. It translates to CASSSGPGKDTQYF.

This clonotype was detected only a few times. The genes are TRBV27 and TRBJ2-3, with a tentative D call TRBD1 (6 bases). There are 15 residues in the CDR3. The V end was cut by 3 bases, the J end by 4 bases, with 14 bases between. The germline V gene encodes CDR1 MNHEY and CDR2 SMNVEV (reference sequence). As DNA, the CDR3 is TGTGCCAGCAGTTTTCTGGGGGCGCTTCCAGATACGCAGTATTTT. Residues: CASSFLGALPDTQYF.

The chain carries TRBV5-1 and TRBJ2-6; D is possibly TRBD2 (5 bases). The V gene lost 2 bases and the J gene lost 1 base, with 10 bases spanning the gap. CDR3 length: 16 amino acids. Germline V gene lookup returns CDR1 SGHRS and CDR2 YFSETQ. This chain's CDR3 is CASSFVWESGANVLTF. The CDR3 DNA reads TGCGCCAGCAGCTTCGTCTGGGAGTCTGGGGCCAACGTCCTGACTTTC. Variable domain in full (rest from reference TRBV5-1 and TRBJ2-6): KAGVTQTPRYLIKTRGQQVTLSCSPISGHRSVSWYQQTPGQGLQFLFEYFSETQRNKGNFPGRFSGRQFSNSRSEMNVSTLELGDSALYLCASSFVWESGANVLTFGAGSRLTVL.

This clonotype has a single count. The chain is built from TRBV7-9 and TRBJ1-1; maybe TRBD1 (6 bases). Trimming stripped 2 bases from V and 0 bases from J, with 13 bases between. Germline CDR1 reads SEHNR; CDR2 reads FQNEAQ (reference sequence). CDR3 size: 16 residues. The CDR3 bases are TGTGCCAGCAGCTTAAAAGGGGGAGGAATGAACACTGAAGCTTTCTTT. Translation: CASSLKGGGMNTEAFF.

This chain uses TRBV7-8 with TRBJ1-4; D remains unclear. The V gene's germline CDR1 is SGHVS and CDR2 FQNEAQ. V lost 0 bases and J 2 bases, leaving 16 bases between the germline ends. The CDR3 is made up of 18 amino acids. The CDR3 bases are TGTGCCAGCAGCTTAGCGCTGGGAGGGAAGGTCACTAATGAAAAACTGTTTTTT. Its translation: CASSLALGGKVTNEKLFF.

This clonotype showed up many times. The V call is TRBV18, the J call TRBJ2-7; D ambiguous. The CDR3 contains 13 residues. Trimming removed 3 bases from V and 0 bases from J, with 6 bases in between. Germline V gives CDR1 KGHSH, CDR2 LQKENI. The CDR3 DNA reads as TGTGCCAGCTCACCTTCGAGCTCCTACGAGCAGTACTTC. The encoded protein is CASSPSSSYEQYF. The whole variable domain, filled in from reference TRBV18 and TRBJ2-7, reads NAGVMQNPRHLVRRRGQEARLRCSPMKGHSHVYWYRQLPEEGLKFMVYLQKENIIDESGMPKERFSAEFPKEGPSILRIQQVVRGDSAAYFCASSPSSSYEQYFGPGTRLTVT.

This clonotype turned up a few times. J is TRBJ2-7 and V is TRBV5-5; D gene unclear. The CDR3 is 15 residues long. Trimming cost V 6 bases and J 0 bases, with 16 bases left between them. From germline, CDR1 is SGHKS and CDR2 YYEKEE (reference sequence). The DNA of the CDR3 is TGTGCCAGCACTCCTGGCGCTGTGAGCTCCTACGAGCAGTACTTC. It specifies CASTPGAVSSYEQYF.